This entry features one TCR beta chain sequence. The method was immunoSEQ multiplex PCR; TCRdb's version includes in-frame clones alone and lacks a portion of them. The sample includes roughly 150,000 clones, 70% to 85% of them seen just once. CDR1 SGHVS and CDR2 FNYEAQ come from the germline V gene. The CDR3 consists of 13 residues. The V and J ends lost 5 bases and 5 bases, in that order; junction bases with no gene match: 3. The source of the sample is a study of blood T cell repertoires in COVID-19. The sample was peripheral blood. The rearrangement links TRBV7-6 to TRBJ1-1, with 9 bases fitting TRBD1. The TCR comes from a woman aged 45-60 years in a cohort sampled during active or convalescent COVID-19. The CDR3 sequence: CASSMTGGTEAFF. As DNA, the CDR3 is TGTGCCAGCAGCATGACAGGGGGTACTGAAGCTTTCTTT.